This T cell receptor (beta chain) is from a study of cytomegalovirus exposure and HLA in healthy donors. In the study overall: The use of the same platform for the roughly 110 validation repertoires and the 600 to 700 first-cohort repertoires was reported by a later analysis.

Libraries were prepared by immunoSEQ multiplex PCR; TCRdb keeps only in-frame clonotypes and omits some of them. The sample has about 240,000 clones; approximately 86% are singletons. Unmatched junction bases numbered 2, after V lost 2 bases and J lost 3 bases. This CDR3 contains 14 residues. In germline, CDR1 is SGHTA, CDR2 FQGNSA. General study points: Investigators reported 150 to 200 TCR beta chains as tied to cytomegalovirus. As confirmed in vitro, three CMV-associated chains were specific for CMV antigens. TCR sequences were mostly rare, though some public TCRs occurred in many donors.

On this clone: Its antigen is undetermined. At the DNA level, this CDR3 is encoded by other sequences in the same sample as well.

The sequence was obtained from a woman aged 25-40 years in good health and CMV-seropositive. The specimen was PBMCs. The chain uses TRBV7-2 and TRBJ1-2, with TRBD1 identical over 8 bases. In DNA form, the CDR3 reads TGTGCCAGCAGCTTACAGGGGGCCGACTATGGCTACACCTTC. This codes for CASSLQGADYGYTF.